Sequencing of this T cell receptor beta chain was carried out in a study of tumor and adjacent non-tumor tissue in lung cancer. The template was RNA from unsorted bulk tissue. Chemotherapy-naive patients with new lung cancer underwent thoracic surgery in China, August–November 2014. A modified ARM-PCR protocol with three rounds of nested PCR amplified TCRbeta. TCRdb re-called the multiplex PCR reads through MiXCR, storing one row per CDR3 protein. Of approximately 79,000 distinct CDR3 sequences in the sample, around 77% were seen once. Germline lookup yields CDR1 SQVTM and CDR2 ANQGSEA. The trim removed 1 base at V and 14 bases at J, leaving 14 bases unmatched. The CDR3 has 14 amino acids.

Sequenced input: lung tumor tissue. The receptor comes from a woman aged 40 to 49 with non-small cell lung cancer. V usage is TRBV29-1 and J usage is TRBJ1-1; 9 bases are shared with TRBD1. The CDR3 spells CSVEGDRDDTEVFF. CDR3 DNA sequence: TGCAGCGTTGAAGGGGACAGGGATGACACTGAAGTGTTCTTT.